The present T cell receptor beta chain was sequenced within a study of shared clonotypes between healthy human individuals. The CDR3 is made up of 14 amino acids. Germline-derived CDR1 and CDR2 are MDHEN and SYDVKM. V trimming: 8 bases; J trimming: 2 bases; junction bases outside the gene matches: 8. The authors distributed each subset's genomic DNA evenly over several immunoSEQ plates. Some clones are missing from TCRdb's copy, which holds only in-frame ones; the method was immunoSEQ multiplex PCR. This sample has about 2.3 million clones, with 85% to 95% found just once. The sequence was obtained from a young man in good health. Some clones in this sample may be carry-over from other donors' samples. The sample taken for sequencing was naive CD4+ T cells from PBMCs. This sample's subset: CD45RA+ positively selected. V and J are TRBV28 and TRBJ2-7, with 8 bases aligning to TRBD2. CDR3 nucleotide sequence: TGTGCCAGCCACGGGGGGGGAGCGGCCTACGAGCAGTACTTC. It specifies CASHGGGAAYEQYF.